These 32 T cell receptor beta chains originate from one sample sequenced in a study of cytomegalovirus exposure and HLA in healthy donors. Researchers ran the PCR with 60 Vbeta and 13 Jbeta primers. The protocol was immunoSEQ multiplex PCR, while the TCRdb copy is restricted to in-frame clones and leaves out a portion. This table holds 150,000 to 200,000 clones, 80% to 85% found once. The source material was PBMCs. These TCRs come from a woman younger than 30 in good health and CMV-seropositive.

This sequence joins TRBV5-6 and TRBJ1-2; TRBD1 matches at 7 bases. The V gene end was trimmed by 2 bases and the J gene end by 1 base; junction bases not matched to a gene: 8. Germline CDR1 reads SGHDT; CDR2 reads YYEEEE. CDR3 size: 16 residues. CDR3 nucleotide sequence: TGTGCCAGCAGCTTCGGGGAGACAGGGCTTAACTATGGCTACACCTTC. This codes for CASSFGETGLNYGYTF.

This rearrangement joins TRBV27 to TRBJ2-5; TRBD2 is a possible D gene (5 bases). Deletions cut 5 bases from V and 1 base from J, with 14 bases between. This CDR3 is built from 15 residues. CDR1 and CDR2 (germline): MNHEY, SMNVEV (reference sequence). The CDR3 coding sequence is TGTGCCAGCAGTCCCTGGACGGGATTCCAAGAGACCCAGTACTTC. It specifies CASSPWTGFQETQYF.

The chain couples TRBV28 to TRBJ2-1; TRBD2 matches at 10 bases. The CDR3 is made up of 13 amino acids. The J segment lost 9 bases and the V segment lost 10 bases, leaving 9 bases of the junction unmatched. Germline V gives CDR1 MDHEN, CDR2 SYDVKM. The CDR3 DNA follows: TGTGCCACCCGGAAGGTAGCGGGGGGTGAGCAGTTCTTC. Translation: CATRKVAGGEQFF.

The J gene is TRBJ1-5, the V gene TRBV12-5; TRBD1 matches at 7 bases. V was pared by 3 bases and J by 7 bases, with 12 bases of the junction left unmatched. The germline CDR1 and CDR2 sequences are LGHNT and FRNRAP. The CDR3 runs 16 residues. The CDR3 DNA reads TGTGCTAGTGGTTTCCCCCTCGGGCAGGGGGACCAGCCCCAGCATTTT. Its translation: CASGFPLGQGDQPQHF.

J is TRBJ1-1 and V is TRBV30; the match to TRBD1 covers 8 bases. This CDR3 spans 11 amino acids. In germline, CDR1 is GTSNPN, CDR2 SVGIG (reference sequence). The V and J ends lost 3 bases and 10 bases, in that order; junction bases with no gene match: 4. The CDR3 here is CAWSAGQGAFF. The CDR3 DNA reads TGTGCCTGGAGCGCCGGACAGGGAGCTTTCTTT.

This chain uses TRBV19 with TRBJ2-2; TRBD1 matches at 7 bases. J gave up 6 bases and V 5 bases, and 3 bases lay outside the gene matches. The CDR3 extends over 13 amino acids. CDR1 is LNHDA, CDR2 SQIVND, per germline (reference sequence). CDR3 amino acids: CASSPQGAGELFF. The DNA of the CDR3 is TGTGCCAGTAGTCCTCAGGGGGCCGGGGAGCTGTTTTTT.

This rearrangement joins TRBV5-6 to TRBJ2-7; 13 bases line up with TRBD2. CDR1 and CDR2 (germline): SGHDT, YYEEEE. The CDR3 runs 14 residues. With 2 bases clipped from V and 6 bases from J, the junction kept 2 bases outside the gene matches. CDR3 in amino acids: CASSLLAGGGEQYV. The CDR3 DNA sequence: TGTGCCAGCAGCTTACTAGCGGGGGGGGGCGAGCAGTACGTC.

The V gene is TRBV27, the J gene TRBJ2-1; TRBD2 might be the D (5 bases). Trimming cost V 8 bases and J 0 bases, with 14 bases left between them. This CDR3 region has 15 residues. Germline V gene data show CDR1 as MNHEY and CDR2 as SMNVEV (reference sequence). CDR3 loop: CASQLAHTSYNEQFF. As DNA, the CDR3 is TGTGCCAGCCAGCTAGCTCATACCTCCTACAATGAGCAGTTCTTC.

The rearrangement joins TRBV6-4 to TRBJ1-2, with TRBD1 as a possible D gene (5 bases). Germline loops: CDR1 MRHNA, CDR2 SNTAGT. V lost 5 bases and J 6 bases, leaving 19 bases between the germline ends. CDR3 length equals 15 residues. CDR3: CASSPHGDGGDGYTF. CDR3 DNA: TGTGCCAGCAGTCCACACGGGGACGGGGGTGATGGCTACACCTTC.

This sequence joins TRBV2 and TRBJ2-3, with TRBD1 matching 7 bases. The CDR3 contains 13 residues. CDR1 and CDR2 (germline): SNHLY, FYNNEI. Trimming cost V 5 bases and J 3 bases; bases outside gene matches: 2. In nucleotides, the CDR3 is TGTGCCAGCAGTTTACAGGGGACAGATACGCAGTATTTT. This codes for CASSLQGTDTQYF.

This sequence joins TRBV5-6 and TRBJ1-1; D gene unclear. Per the germline V gene, CDR1 is SGHDT and CDR2 is YYEEEE. The CDR3 sequence is 13 residues long. V shed 4 bases and J shed 4 bases, with 11 bases lying between them. The CDR3 nucleotides read TGTGCCAGCAGCCGGCACCGGGGCACTGAAGCTTTCTTT. It encodes CASSRHRGTEAFF.

This chain joins TRBV18 and TRBJ2-1; tentative D call: TRBD1 (5 bases). The length of the CDR3 is 16 residues. The germline V gene encodes CDR1 KGHSH and CDR2 LQKENI. Trimming cost V 5 bases and J 8 bases, with 22 bases left between them. The DNA of the CDR3 is TGTGCCAGCTCAGGAGTAAGGGCAGGGCGAGGTTATGAGCAGTTCTTC. This encodes CASSGVRAGRGYEQFF.

The chain couples TRBV27 to TRBJ2-5; 7 nucleotides agree with TRBD2. This CDR3 region has 17 residues. Germline loops: CDR1 MNHEY, CDR2 SMNVEV (reference sequence). CDR3 sequence (DNA): TGTGGAATAGAGCAGGGCAAGGAGCGGGGATCCCAAGAGACCCAGTACTTC. It yields the protein CGIEQGKERGSQETQYF.

The V call is TRBV9, the J call TRBJ2-1; TRBD2 matches 7 bases. V lost 3 bases and J lost 6; bases outside the gene matches: 12. The germline V gene has CDR1 SGDLS and CDR2 YYNGEE. The CDR3 covers 16 residues. The CDR3 is CASSAQWGGVPNEQFF. CDR3 sequence (DNA): TGTGCCAGCAGCGCCCAGTGGGGGGGGGTGCCCAATGAGCAGTTCTTC.

This chain connects TRBV5-1 to TRBJ2-6; D remains unclear. The CDR3 has 15 amino acids. Trimming stripped 1 base from V and 0 bases from J, with 5 bases between. Germline V CDR1 and CDR2: SGHRS, YFSETQ. CDR3 in DNA: TGCGCCAGCAGCTTGCTTAGCTCTGGGGCCAACGTCCTGACTTTC. Amino acid sequence: CASSLLSSGANVLTF.

This chain joins TRBV11-3 and TRBJ2-2; 7 bases agree with TRBD1. Looked up from germline, CDR1 is SGHNT and CDR2 is YENEEA. The V and J ends lost 1 base and 4 bases, in that order; junction bases with no gene match: 3. The CDR3 consists of 15 residues. Here the CDR3 reads CASSLGNRGTGELFF. The CDR3, as DNA: TGTGCCAGCAGCTTAGGGAACAGGGGCACCGGGGAGCTGTTTTTT.

The chain combines TRBV5-6 with TRBJ2-7, with 7 bases identical to TRBD1. V trimming: 4 bases; J trimming: 4 bases; junction bases outside the gene matches: 8. In germline, CDR1 is SGHDT, CDR2 YYEEEE. The CDR3 spans 14 residues. CDR3 residues: CASSVTPGGYEQYV. CDR3 nucleotides: TGTGCCAGCAGCGTCACCCCAGGGGGTTACGAGCAGTACGTC.

This sequence joins TRBV19 and TRBJ2-2, with D unresolved. This CDR3 region has 13 residues. The germline CDR1 and CDR2 sequences are LNHDA and SQIVND (reference sequence). The germline V and J ends were trimmed by 7 bases and 3 bases, with 9 bases remaining between them. CDR3 residues: CASMLADTGELFF. CDR3 nucleotide sequence: TGTGCCAGTATGTTGGCGGACACCGGGGAGCTGTTTTTT.

The chain couples TRBV7-2 to TRBJ1-1, with 7 bases matching TRBD1. CDR1 is SGHTA, CDR2 FQGNSA, per germline. The CDR3 sequence is 14 residues long. Losses at the gene ends were 6 bases for V and 4 bases for J; bases not matched to a gene: 8. Here the CDR3 DNA reads TGTGCCAGCAGGGCTAGACAGGGCCTCACTGAAGCTTTCTTT. Protein product: CASRARQGLTEAFF.

The rearrangement joins TRBV7-3 to TRBJ2-1, with 14 positions matching TRBD2. V shed 6 bases and J 8 bases; nucleotides not matched to a gene: 6. CDR3 length equals 15 residues. Germline CDR1 and CDR2: SGHTA and FQGTGA. In nucleotides, the CDR3 is TGTGCCAGCAGACGACTAGCGGGGGGGCTCGATGAGCAGTTCTTC. Protein: CASRRLAGGLDEQFF.

V is TRBV4-2 and J is TRBJ2-3; the match to TRBD2 covers 8 bases. After removal of 0 bases from V and 0 bases from J, the junction contained 8 bases not matched to a gene. This CDR3 is built from 18 residues. CDR1 and CDR2 (germline): LGHNA, YNFKEQ. Here the CDR3 reads CASSQDRKSGGSTDTQYF. CDR3 DNA sequence: TGTGCCAGCAGCCAAGATCGGAAGAGCGGGGGTAGCACAGATACGCAGTATTTT.

This chain links TRBV7-3 with TRBJ2-4; possibly TRBD1 for D (7 bases). The CDR3 length is 16 residues. The germline V gene has CDR1 SGHTA and CDR2 FQGTGA. The V end lost 4 bases, the J end lost 0 bases, and 13 bases lay between the germline ends. DNA of the CDR3: TGTGCCAGCAGCTCGCAGGGGGGCCTAGCCAAAAACATTCAGTACTTC. Translating gives CASSSQGGLAKNIQYF.

V is TRBV30 and J is TRBJ2-3, with D uncertain. The CDR3 runs to 13 residues. V was trimmed by 1 base and J by 6 bases, leaving 11 bases between them. Germline V lookup: CDR1 GTSNPN, CDR2 SVGIG (reference sequence). The CDR3 loop reads CAWSGPPADTQYF. In DNA, the CDR3 is TGTGCCTGGAGTGGTCCCCCTGCGGATACGCAGTATTTT.

This clone was observed a handful of times. The chain has TRBV4-2 and TRBJ2-3; 13 nucleotides align to TRBD2. The CDR3 runs to 14 residues. The J segment lost 5 bases and the V segment lost 5 bases, leaving 1 base of the junction unmatched. CDR1 is LGHNA and CDR2 is YNFKEQ in the germline V gene. The CDR3 spells CASSWTSGGDTQYF. In nucleotides, the CDR3 is TGTGCCAGCAGCTGGACTAGCGGGGGAGATACGCAGTATTTT.

This chain links TRBV6-5 with TRBJ2-1, with TRBD1 matching over 11 bases. Trimming removed 6 bases from V and 6 bases from J; junction bases left unmatched: 7. From germline, CDR1 is MNHEY and CDR2 SVGAGI. The CDR3 is made up of 15 amino acids. The CDR3 is CASSRGTGGRNEQFF. CDR3 nucleotides: TGTGCCAGCAGCCGCGGGACAGGGGGGCGCAATGAGCAGTTCTTC.

The chain recombines TRBV6-4 with TRBJ2-3; TRBD2 matches at 10 bases. CDR3 length: 14 residues. Germline CDR1 MRHNA, CDR2 SNTAGT. With 8 bases clipped from V and 6 bases from J, the junction kept 8 bases outside the gene matches. The CDR3 DNA reads as TGTGCCAGCCGAAGCGGGGGGGCACTCGATACGCAGTATTTT. Translated, it gives CASRSGGALDTQYF.

The chain recombines TRBV5-4 with TRBJ1-1; no firm D call. The CDR3 spans 14 residues. The V end lost 0 bases, the J end lost 7 bases, and 13 bases lay between the germline ends. The germline V gene encodes CDR1 SGHNT and CDR2 YYREEE (reference sequence). In DNA, the CDR3 is TGTGCCAGCAGCTTGGCACAGAGACCCATTGAAGCTTTCTTT. It is translated as CASSLAQRPIEAFF. Complete variable domain (other parts from reference TRBV5-4 and TRBJ1-1): ETGVTQSPTHLIKTRGQQVTLRCSSQSGHNTVSWYQQALGQGPQFIFQYYREEENGRGNFPPRFSGLQFPNYSSELNVNALELDDSALYLCASSLAQRPIEAFFGQGTRLTVV.

This clone was counted a few times. The chain links TRBV7-3 to TRBJ1-4; TRBD1 matches at 7 bases. In germline, CDR1 is SGHTA, CDR2 FQGTGA. Unmatched junction bases numbered 5, after V lost 0 bases and J lost 7 bases. The CDR3 spans 15 residues. Written as DNA, the CDR3 is TGTGCCAGCAGCTTAACAGGGGGCCTCGGTGAAAAACTGTTTTTT. Translation: CASSLTGGLGEKLFF.

The J gene is TRBJ2-7, the V gene TRBV5-6; TRBD2 aligns across 7 bases. This CDR3 has 19 amino acids. Trimming removed 0 bases from V and 2 bases from J; junction bases left unmatched: 17. Germline V gene data show CDR1 as SGHDT and CDR2 as YYEEEE. The CDR3 region is CASSLEVTLGLGGTYEQYV. DNA of the CDR3: TGTGCCAGCAGCTTGGAAGTGACGTTGGGTCTCGGGGGGACCTACGAGCAGTACGTC.

The rearrangement links TRBV19 to TRBJ2-7, with 10 bases lining up with TRBD2. V lost 10 bases, J lost 7 bases, and 7 bases stayed unmatched. This CDR3 is 12 amino acids long. Germline V gives CDR1 LNHDA, CDR2 SQIVND (reference sequence). In DNA, the CDR3 is TGTGCCAAACTAGCGGGGCGGAGGGAGCAGTACGTC. It translates to CAKLAGRREQYV.

This clone was counted once. The chain is built from TRBV5-1 and TRBJ2-1; 14 bases fit TRBD2. Unmatched junction bases numbered 1, after V lost 0 bases and J lost 5 bases. The CDR3 sequence is 16 residues long. The germline CDR1 and CDR2 sequences are SGHRS and YFSETQ. Here the CDR3 DNA reads TGCGCCAGCAGCTTGGGGACTAGCGGGGGGCACAATGAGCAGTTCTTC. Its protein is CASSLGTSGGHNEQFF.

This clone showed up just a few times. V usage is TRBV7-2 and J usage is TRBJ2-5, with 8 bases aligning to TRBD2. This CDR3 contains 14 residues. Germline lookup yields CDR1 SGHTA and CDR2 FQGNSA. J was trimmed by 7 bases and V by 1 base; bases with no gene match: 5. CDR3 sequence: CASSLDQAGGTQYF. CDR3 coding DNA: TGTGCCAGCAGCTTAGATCAGGCGGGAGGGACCCAGTACTTC.